This T cell receptor (beta chain) was identified during a study of blood T cell repertoires in COVID-19. Overall study: Sites in the United States, Italy and Spain provided acute and convalescent COVID-19 samples.

Authors' data handling: Quantification of nucleated cells was approximated via reference gene primer amplification. TCRdb's table, derived via immunoSEQ multiplex PCR, lists solely in-frame clones and lacks some. From that table come the V and J calls and clone size; the DNA was used to work out D and trimming. Of some 220,000 clones detected, approximately 90% appear once; the ten largest clones hold over 3%. Cohort assignment relied on participant-reported clinical history. This clone showed up just a few times. Sequencing input: PBMCs or T cells enriched from blood (not recorded which). This TCR derives from a woman between 35 and 50 years old with acute COVID-19.

The CDR3, as DNA: TGTGCTAGTGGTTTGGGGCCTGGCTATGGCTACACCTTC. Amino acid sequence: CASGLGPGYGYTF. The rearrangement joins TRBV12-5 to TRBJ1-2; unclear D gene. The germline gives CDR1 LGHNT, CDR2 FRNRAP. The CDR3 totals 13 residues. V gave up 1 base and J gave up 4 bases, with 7 bases separating them.